This TCR beta chain derives from a study of CD8 T cells in Susac syndrome. The study sequenced TCR beta in blood CD8+ and CD4+ T cells. Negative isolation yielded the CD8+ and CD4+ T cells, while FACS enriched the TEMRA cells. RNA was extracted with the RNeasy kit, and a quantity of about 0.45 to 1 ug was reverse transcribed using random hexamers. Amplification of the TCR beta CDR3 was carried out by immunoSEQ multiplex PCR, which spanned a total of 54 Vbeta and 13 Jbeta segments. TCRdb recomputed calls from the immunoSEQ multiplex PCR reads with MiXCR, one row per CDR3 protein. The sample carries about 110,000 distinct CDR3 sequences, approximately 93% recorded once. This CDR3 has 13 amino acids. After removal of 6 bases from V and 5 bases from J, the junction contained 8 bases not matched to a gene. Germline V gives CDR1 SQVTM, CDR2 ANQGSEA.

V is TRBV29-1 and J is TRBJ1-2, with 8 bases fitting TRBD1. The TCR originated in a human donor with Susac syndrome. Sequencing was performed on CD8+ T cells from PBMCs. CDR3 in DNA: TGCAGCGTCCCGGGACAGGTATCTTATGGCTACACCTTC. Translating gives CSVPGQVSYGYTF. The full variable domain, in which reference TRBV29-1 and TRBJ1-2 provide the parts outside the CDR3, is SAVISQKPSRDICQRGTSLTIQCQVDSQVTMMFWYRQQPGQSLTLIATANQGSEATYESGFVIDKFPISRPNLTFSTLTVSNMSPEDSSIYLCSVPGQVSYGYTFGSGTRLTVV.